These T cell receptor beta chains were read from a single sample in a study of T cell responses to AZD1222 COVID-19 vaccine. This table comes from immunoSEQ multiplex PCR, and its TCRdb copy is limited to in-frame clones, with some not included. The sample contains 75,000 to 85,000 clones, 85% to 90% of which appear only once. Sequencing was performed on peripheral blood, taken 28 days after the second AZD1222 dose. These receptors were obtained from an adult who received the AZD1222 COVID-19 vaccine. Each CDR3 is given with its conserved first and last residue.

j_call: TRBJ2-2
v_call: TRBV27
cdr3_aa: CASSSDTGELFF

j_call: TRBJ1-2
v_call: TRBV12-3/TRBV12-4
cdr3_aa: CASSAGLGGGYTF

j_call: TRBJ2-7
v_call: TRBV4-3
cdr3_aa: CASSRNTGPSYEQYF

j_call: TRBJ1-1
v_call: TRBV11-2
cdr3_aa: CASSRSGGTEAFF

j_call: TRBJ2-2
v_call: TRBV5-4
cdr3_aa: CASSLVGLDTGELFF

j_call: TRBJ1-2
v_call: TRBV12-3/TRBV12-4
cdr3_aa: CASNAGRLGYTF

j_call: TRBJ2-4
v_call: TRBV7-9
cdr3_aa: CASSPGGGSGNIQYF

j_call: TRBJ1-5
v_call: TRBV6-5
cdr3_aa: CASSLQGSNQPQHF

j_call: TRBJ2-7
v_call: TRBV28
cdr3_aa: CASSSQGGEAYEQYF

j_call: TRBJ2-7
v_call: TRBV13
cdr3_aa: CANSSRDRTSYEQYF

j_call: TRBJ2-1
v_call: TRBV27
cdr3_aa: CASSSQEGSRNEQFF

j_call: TRBJ2-3
v_call: TRBV7-2
cdr3_aa: CASSLWGAGGRTDTQYF

j_call: TRBJ1-5
v_call: TRBV7-7
cdr3_aa: CASSPSRGGQGVSNQPQHF

j_call: TRBJ1-2
v_call: TRBV25-1
cdr3_aa: CASSQIGHIKGVLTF

j_call: TRBJ2-5
v_call: TRBV4-3
cdr3_aa: CASSQEGWGETQYF

j_call: TRBJ2-7
v_call: TRBV6-4
cdr3_aa: CASSERQGGEQYF

j_call: TRBJ2-3
v_call: TRBV6-5
cdr3_aa: CASSYDRGSDTQYF

j_call: TRBJ1-5
v_call: TRBV5-5
cdr3_aa: CASSLTGIQPQHF

j_call: TRBJ2-2
v_call: TRBV9
cdr3_aa: CASSSSGTNTGELFF